A selection of T cell receptor beta chains follows, all from one sample in a study of blood T cell repertoires in COVID-19. Repertoires were generated with immunoSEQ multiplex PCR, while TCRdb's copy carries only in-frame clones and drops some. The table records 170,000 or so clones, roughly 80% of them present only once. The sequenced material came from peripheral blood. These receptor sequences come from a human donor in a cohort sampled during active COVID-19. CDR3s include the opening cysteine and the closing phenylalanine or tryptophan. The D gene is left open where the match is weak. Clone size appears in some rows only: once, few, many, or a class for an expanded clone.

j_call v_call d_call clone_size cdr3_nt cdr3_aa
TRBJ1-2 TRBV25-1 - - TGTGCCAGCAGCCAAGGCGGGGACTATGGCGGTGGCTACACCTTC CASSQGGDYGGGYTF
TRBJ2-3 TRBV28 TRBD2 - TGTGCCAGCAGTGGCGGGAGAGTAGATACGCAGTATTTT CASSGGRVDTQYF
TRBJ1-2 TRBV7-2 - - TGTGCCAGCAGCTTAAGTATAGGGGTCTATGGCTACACCTTC CASSLSIGVYGYTF
TRBJ2-5 TRBV7-2 - - TGTGCCAGCAGCTTAAGGGGGTTAGCGATAGGGGTTGAGACCCAGTACTTC CASSLRGLAIGVETQYF
TRBJ1-6 TRBV19 - once TGTGCCAGTAGTATGAGGGAGAGATCACCCCTCCACTTT CASSMRERSPLHF
TRBJ1-6 TRBV12-5 - - TGTGCTAGTGGTTTGGTACAGAGTTCACCCCTCCACTTT CASGLVQSSPLHF
TRBJ2-2 TRBV6-5 TRBD2 - TGTGCCGTACCCTCTAGCGGGAGGTACACCGGGGAGCTGTTTTTT CAVPSSGRYTGELFF
TRBJ2-1 TRBV9 - - TGTGCCAGCCGGGGTCGCTCCTACAATGAGCAGTTCTTC CASRGRSYNEQFF
TRBJ1-4 TRBV7-3 - - TGTGCCCCACCGACTGGGGGGGGCGGGAGGGAAAAACTGTTTTTT CAPPTGGGGREKLFF
TRBJ2-3 TRBV29-1 - - TGCAGCGTTGGGGGGGTGCCCACAGATACGCAGTATTTT CSVGGVPTDTQYF
TRBJ2-2 TRBV6-5 - - TGTGCCAGCAGTTTCGGGGGAACGAACACCGGGGAGCTGTTTTTT CASSFGGTNTGELFF
TRBJ1-1 TRBV7-9 TRBD1 few TGTGCCAGCAGCTCGCAGGGGGTTAACACTGAAGCTTTCTTT CASSSQGVNTEAFF
TRBJ2-7 TRBV4-2 TRBD2 - TGTGCCAGCAGCCAAGAACTAGCGGGGGGCTACGAGCAGTACTTC CASSQELAGGYEQYF
TRBJ1-5 TRBV6-2/TRBV6-3 - - TGTGCCAGCAGTTACAACGAGTGGCAGCCCCAGCATTTT CASSYNEWQPQHF
TRBJ2-7 TRBV2 TRBD2 - TGTGCCAGCAGTGAATCCACCGTATTGGGACTAGCGGGGGGCCATCCCTACGAGCAGTACTTC CASSESTVLGLAGGHPYEQYF
TRBJ2-7 TRBV6-5 - - TGTGCCAGCAGGGGCGGGGCAGGGTCCTACGAGCAGTACTTC CASRGGAGSYEQYF
TRBJ2-7 TRBV18 - once TGTGCCAGCTCACCACCGTCTAGACCCTACGAGCAGTACTTC CASSPPSRPYEQYF
TRBJ2-7 TRBV7-2 TRBD1 - TGTGCCAGCAGCAACCCGGGACAGGGAACCTACGAGCAGTACTTC CASSNPGQGTYEQYF
TRBJ1-5 TRBV7-2 - - TGTGCCAGCAGCTTAACGGCGGGTTCAAATCAGCCCCAGCATTTT CASSLTAGSNQPQHF
TRBJ1-5 TRBV28 TRBD1 - TGTGCCAGCAGCGCAGGGGGTCGCAATCAGCCCCAGCATTTT CASSAGGRNQPQHF
TRBJ1-1 TRBV19 - once TGTGCCAGTAGTCTCCTCTTGGCGGCTGAAGCTTTCTTT CASSLLLAAEAFF
TRBJ2-5 TRBV6-6 - once TGTGCCAGCAAAACTCCGGGAAGGGCCCAAGAGACCCAGTACTTC CASKTPGRAQETQYF
TRBJ1-5 TRBV7-9 - - TGTGCCAGCAGCTTAGGACAGTACAGCAATCAGCCCCAGCATTTT CASSLGQYSNQPQHF
TRBJ1-6 TRBV4-3 - - TGCGCCAGCAGCCCCGAGGGGGGGACTCCCTATAATTCACCCCTCCACTTT CASSPEGGTPYNSPLHF
TRBJ2-1 TRBV11-2 - - TGTGCCAGCAGCTTAGGTTCCAACAATGAGCAGTTCTTC CASSLGSNNEQFF
TRBJ2-7 TRBV19 - - TGTGCCAGTAGTCCGGACTTCTACGAGCAGTACTTC CASSPDFYEQYF
TRBJ2-1 TRBV7-3 - once TGTGCCAGCAGCCTACTTCGCGGACAGTCGCCCTCCTACAATGAGCAGTTCTTC CASSLLRGQSPSYNEQFF
TRBJ1-1 TRBV4-3 - - TGCGCCAGCAGCCAATTCAGCGCCAAGAACACTGAAGCTTTCTTT CASSQFSAKNTEAFF
TRBJ2-7 TRBV11-2 TRBD2 - TGTGCCAGCAGTTCAACCCCCTATAGCGGGGGGATCTCCTACGAGCAGTACTTC CASSSTPYSGGISYEQYF